A selection of T cell receptor beta chains follows, all from one sample in a study of cytomegalovirus exposure and HLA in healthy donors. Libraries were prepared by immunoSEQ multiplex PCR; TCRdb keeps only in-frame clonotypes and omits some of them. The table records more than 140,000 clones, almost 85% of them present only once. The material sequenced was PBMCs. The receptor set was obtained from a young man in good health and CMV-seropositive. The CDR3 runs from the conserved cysteine through the conserved F or W. Fields, in order: J gene, clone size, D gene, V gene, CDR3 protein, CDR3 DNA. A D gene is named only where the DNA matches it firmly. Some rows have no size entry. The others give once, few or many, or a class for an expanded clone.

TRBJ1-1,.,.,TRBV7-2,CASIKGQWNTEAFF,TGTGCCAGTATTAAGGGACAATGGAACACTGAAGCTTTCTTT
TRBJ2-1,.,.,TRBV4-3,CASSQDMSSYNEQFF,TGCGCCAGCAGCCAAGACATGAGCTCCTACAATGAGCAGTTCTTC
TRBJ2-5,.,TRBD2,TRBV7-9,CASSLVVVGGTETQYF,TGTGCCAGCAGCTTAGTTGTCGTCGGGGGGACGGAGACCCAGTACTTC
TRBJ1-4,.,.,TRBV19,CASSPLNEKLFF,TGTGCCAGTAGCCCACTGAATGAAAAACTGTTTTTT
TRBJ2-1,.,TRBD2,TRBV13,CASSTTSGRSYNEQFF,TGTGCCAGCAGCACCACTAGCGGGAGGTCTTACAATGAGCAGTTCTTC
TRBJ2-3,.,TRBD2,TRBV11-2,CASSLFPTSDTDTQYF,TGTGCCAGCAGCTTATTCCCAACTAGCGACACAGATACGCAGTATTTT
TRBJ2-3,.,TRBD2,TRBV5-4,CASSLGHLAGGPTDTQYF,TGTGCCAGCAGCTTGGGCCACCTAGCGGGGGGCCCCACAGATACGCAGTATTTT
TRBJ2-7,.,TRBD2,TRBV30,CAGSLANYYEQYF,TGTGCCGGATCACTAGCGAATTACTACGAGCAGTACTTC
TRBJ1-1,.,TRBD1,TRBV2,CASSDGQGFTEAFF,TGTGCCAGCAGTGACGGACAGGGGTTTACTGAAGCTTTCTTT
TRBJ1-4,.,.,TRBV28,CASSYPLATTNEKLFF,TGTGCCAGCAGTTACCCGCTAGCGACAACTAATGAAAAACTGTTTTTT
TRBJ2-1,.,.,TRBV5-6,CASSHPPTGWASYNEQFF,TGTGCCAGCAGCCACCCACCGACAGGATGGGCTTCCTACAATGAGCAGTTCTTC
TRBJ1-1,.,.,TRBV19,CASSATKRLGTEAFF,TGTGCCAGTAGTGCTACCAAGAGGCTTGGCACTGAAGCTTTCTTT
TRBJ2-1,once,TRBD2,TRBV9,CASSVGGLAGGMNEQFF,TGTGCCAGCAGCGTGGGGGGCCTAGCGGGAGGAATGAATGAGCAGTTCTTC
TRBJ2-1,.,TRBD2,TRBV4-3,CASSQGTRFNEQFF,TGCGCCAGCAGCCAAGGGACTAGATTTAATGAGCAGTTCTTC
TRBJ1-5,.,.,TRBV7-2,CASSPKGWLNNQPQHF,TGTGCCAGCAGCCCTAAGGGGTGGTTGAACAATCAGCCCCAGCATTTT
TRBJ2-1,.,.,TRBV7-8,CASSLGAGYNEQFF,TGTGCCAGCAGCTTAGGGGCGGGGTACAATGAGCAGTTCTTC
TRBJ2-7,.,.,TRBV5-1,CASQSRGPSYEQYF,TGCGCCAGTCAATCCCGGGGTCCCTCCTACGAGCAGTACTTC
TRBJ1-1,few,.,TRBV28,CASSLLGVTEAFF,TGTGCCAGCAGTTTATTAGGGGTCACTGAAGCTTTCTTT
TRBJ2-5,.,TRBD2,TRBV7-2,CASSFIAGQETQYF,TGTGCCAGCAGCTTCATAGCGGGGCAAGAGACCCAGTACTTC
TRBJ2-7,.,.,TRBV4-2,CASSQTREISYEQYF,TGTGCCAGCAGCCAAACGAGGGAAATCTCCTACGAGCAGTACTTC
TRBJ1-2,once,TRBD1,TRBV19,CASSSRDRGDYGYTF,TGTGCCAGTAGTTCCCGGGACAGGGGGGACTATGGCTACACCTTC
TRBJ2-7,once,.,TRBV25-1,CASRGAGINYEQYF,TGTGCCAGCCGGGGGGCAGGGATCAACTACGAGCAGTACTTC
TRBJ2-1,.,.,TRBV5-5,CASSYRAESSYNEQFF,TGTGCCAGCAGTTACAGGGCCGAAAGCTCCTACAATGAGCAGTTCTTC
TRBJ2-7,.,.,TRBV6-1,CASSSTRGSYEQYF,TGTGCCAGCAGTTCAACCAGGGGTTCCTACGAGCAGTACTTC
TRBJ1-2,.,.,TRBV30,CAWSSTQAHGYTF,TGTGCCTGGAGTTCGACCCAGGCCCATGGCTACACCTTC
TRBJ2-7,.,.,TRBV4-2,CASSQEGVASYEQYF,TGTGCCAGCAGCCAAGAAGGGGTCGCCTCCTACGAGCAGTACTTC
TRBJ1-1,.,TRBD1,TRBV19,CASSAKTGGADTEAFF,TGTGCCAGTAGTGCAAAGACAGGGGGTGCGGACACTGAAGCTTTCTTT
TRBJ2-2,.,.,TRBV5-4,CASSFHRVNTGELFF,TGTGCCAGCAGCTTCCACAGGGTAAACACCGGGGAGCTGTTTTTT
TRBJ2-1,.,.,TRBV2,CASRVLASEQFF,TGTGCCAGCAGAGTACTAGCATCGGAGCAGTTCTTC
TRBJ2-3,.,.,TRBV27,CASRFSSASDTQYF,TGTGCCAGCAGGTTCTCTAGCGCATCAGATACGCAGTATTTT
TRBJ2-7,.,TRBD2,TRBV5-4,CASSLVGGGAYEQYF,TGTGCCAGCAGCTTGGTCGGGGGAGGGGCCTACGAGCAGTACTTC
TRBJ2-1,.,.,TRBV19,CASSSRDIQFF,TGTGCCAGTAGTTCCAGGGACATACAGTTCTTC
TRBJ1-4,.,.,TRBV10-3,CAISAIGRGDEKLFF,TGTGCCATCAGTGCAATAGGGAGGGGTGATGAAAAACTGTTTTTT
TRBJ1-2,.,.,TRBV4-3,CASSQDPEGADGYTF,TGCGCCAGCAGCCAAGATCCTGAGGGAGCGGATGGCTACACCTTC
TRBJ2-7,.,.,TRBV27,CASSLEGLDEQYF,TGTGCCAGCAGTTTAGAGGGCTTGGACGAGCAGTACTTC
TRBJ2-5,.,TRBD1,TRBV15,CATSRAGTGFTQYF,TGTGCCACCAGCAGAGCCGGGACAGGGTTTACCCAGTACTTC
TRBJ2-1,.,TRBD1,TRBV11-2,CASRGTGQLNNEQFF,TGTGCCAGTAGGGGCACGGGACAGCTTAACAATGAGCAGTTCTTC
TRBJ2-7,.,.,TRBV28,CASSLRYPYEQYF,TGTGCCAGCAGCTTGAGGTATCCCTACGAGCAGTACTTC
TRBJ1-1,.,.,TRBV6-5,CASSYAGPGEAFF,TGTGCCAGCAGTTACGCAGGGCCGGGTGAAGCTTTCTTT
TRBJ2-2,.,TRBD1,TRBV5-6,CASSFAQGDTGELFF,TGTGCCAGCAGCTTCGCACAGGGGGACACCGGGGAGCTGTTTTTT
TRBJ2-7,.,TRBD2,TRBV9,CASSVGLAGVTYEQYF,TGTGCCAGCAGCGTCGGACTAGCGGGAGTTACCTACGAGCAGTACTTC
TRBJ1-1,.,TRBD1,TRBV9,CASSVAGTGGTEAFF,TGTGCCAGCAGCGTAGCCGGGACAGGGGGTACTGAAGCTTTCTTT
TRBJ2-2,.,TRBD1,TRBV10-1,CASSDGTVNTGELFF,TGCGCCAGCAGTGATGGGACAGTGAACACCGGGGAGCTGTTTTTT
TRBJ2-1,.,.,TRBV5-6,CASSLLDPNNEQFF,TGTGCCAGCAGCTTGCTAGATCCAAACAATGAGCAGTTCTTC
TRBJ2-1,.,TRBD2,TRBV5-1,CASSHGPGQGGNEQFF,TGCGCCAGCAGCCATGGACCGGGGCAGGGAGGGAATGAGCAGTTCTTC
TRBJ2-1,.,.,TRBV7-2,CASSFASYNEQFF,TGTGCCAGCAGCTTCGCTAGCTACAATGAGCAGTTCTTC
TRBJ2-3,.,.,TRBV6-5,CASIPRGGRPDTQYF,TGTGCCAGCATCCCTCGAGGCGGCCGGCCAGATACGCAGTATTTT
TRBJ1-1,.,.,TRBV5-1,CASSLADRGLTEAFF,TGCGCCAGCAGCCTAGCTGATCGGGGTCTAACTGAAGCTTTCTTT
TRBJ1-6,once,.,TRBV5-6,CASSLAPGWGDSPLHF,TGTGCCAGCAGCTTAGCTCCAGGGTGGGGTGATTCACCCCTCCACTTT
TRBJ1-2,.,TRBD1,TRBV6-4,CASSARDRGANGYTF,TGTGCCAGCAGTGCGCGGGACAGGGGAGCTAATGGCTACACCTTC
TRBJ2-3,.,TRBD1,TRBV5-4,CASSSDRVTDTQYF,TGTGCCAGCAGCTCGGACAGGGTGACAGATACGCAGTATTTT
TRBJ2-7,once,TRBD1,TRBV27,CASSLSRGLAYEQYF,TGTGCCAGCAGTTTATCGAGGGGGCTGGCCTACGAGCAGTACTTC
TRBJ1-2,.,TRBD1,TRBV30,CACDRDRRSYTF,TGTGCCTGCGACCGGGACAGACGCAGCTACACCTTC
TRBJ2-3,once,.,TRBV11-3,CASSSPGERTDTQYF,TGTGCCAGCAGCTCCCCAGGGGAAAGGACAGATACGCAGTATTTT
TRBJ2-5,.,.,TRBV6-5,CASSYSGGPETQYF,TGTGCCAGCAGTTACTCGGGAGGTCCGGAGACCCAGTACTTC